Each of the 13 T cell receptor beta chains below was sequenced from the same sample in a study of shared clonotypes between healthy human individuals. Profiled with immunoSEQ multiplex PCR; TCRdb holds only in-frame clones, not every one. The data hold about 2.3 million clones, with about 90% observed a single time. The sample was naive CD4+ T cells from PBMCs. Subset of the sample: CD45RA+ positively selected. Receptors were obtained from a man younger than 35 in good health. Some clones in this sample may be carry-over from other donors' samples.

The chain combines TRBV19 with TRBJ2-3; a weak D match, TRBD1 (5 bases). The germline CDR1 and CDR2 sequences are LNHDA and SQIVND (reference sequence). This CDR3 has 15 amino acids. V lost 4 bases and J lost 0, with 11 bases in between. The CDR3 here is CASSSRTPSTDTQYF. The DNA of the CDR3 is TGTGCCAGTAGTAGCCGGACACCTAGCACAGATACGCAGTATTTT.

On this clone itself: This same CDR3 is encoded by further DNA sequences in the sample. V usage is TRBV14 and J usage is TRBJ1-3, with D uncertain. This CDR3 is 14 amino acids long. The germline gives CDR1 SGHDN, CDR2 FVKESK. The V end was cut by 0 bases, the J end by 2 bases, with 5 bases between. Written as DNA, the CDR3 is TGTGCCAGCAGCCAAGATCTGGCTGGAAACACCATATATTTT. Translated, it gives CASSQDLAGNTIYF.

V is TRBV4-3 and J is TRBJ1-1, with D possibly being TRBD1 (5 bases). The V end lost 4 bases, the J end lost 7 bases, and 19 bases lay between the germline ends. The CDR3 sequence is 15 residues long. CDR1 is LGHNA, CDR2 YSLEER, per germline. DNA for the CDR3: TGCGCCAGCAGCCGACAAAGGGGAGGATATGGTGAAGCTTTCTTT. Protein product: CASSRQRGGYGEAFF.

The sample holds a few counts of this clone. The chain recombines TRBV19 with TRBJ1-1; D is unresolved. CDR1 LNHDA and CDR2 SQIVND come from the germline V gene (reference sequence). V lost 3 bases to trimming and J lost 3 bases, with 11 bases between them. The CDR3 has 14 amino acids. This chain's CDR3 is CASSMDLRYTEAFF. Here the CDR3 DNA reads TGTGCCAGTAGTATGGACCTTCGATACACTGAAGCTTTCTTT. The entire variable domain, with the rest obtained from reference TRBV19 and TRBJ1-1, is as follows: DGGITQSPKYLFRKEGQNVTLSCEQNLNHDAMYWYRQDPGQGLRLIYYSQIVNDFQKGDIAEGYSVSREKKESFPLTVTSAQKNPTAFYLCASSMDLRYTEAFFGQGTRLTVV.

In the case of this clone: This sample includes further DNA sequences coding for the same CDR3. Written as DNA, the CDR3 is TGTGCCAGCAGCTTAAGTGGGAGTGGCACCGGGGAGCTGTTTTTT. Protein sequence: CASSLSGSGTGELFF. The chain has TRBV7-3 and TRBJ2-2, with D perhaps matching TRBD2 (5 bases). The ends were cut back, 1 base at V and 4 bases at J, with 10 bases in the middle. The germline V gene has CDR1 SGHTA and CDR2 FQGTGA. The CDR3 spans 15 residues.

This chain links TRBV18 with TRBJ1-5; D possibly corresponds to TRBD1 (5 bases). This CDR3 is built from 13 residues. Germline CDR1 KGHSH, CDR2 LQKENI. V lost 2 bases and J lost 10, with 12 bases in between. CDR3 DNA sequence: TGTGCCAGCTCACCAGCGACAGCCGACCCCCAGCATTTT. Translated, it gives CASSPATADPQHF.

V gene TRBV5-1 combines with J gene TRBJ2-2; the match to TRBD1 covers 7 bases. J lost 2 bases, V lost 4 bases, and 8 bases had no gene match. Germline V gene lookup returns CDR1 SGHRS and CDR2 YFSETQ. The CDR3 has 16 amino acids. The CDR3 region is CASSPGTARNTGELFF. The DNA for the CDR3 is TGCGCCAGCAGCCCCGGGACAGCAAGAAACACCGGGGAGCTGTTTTTT.

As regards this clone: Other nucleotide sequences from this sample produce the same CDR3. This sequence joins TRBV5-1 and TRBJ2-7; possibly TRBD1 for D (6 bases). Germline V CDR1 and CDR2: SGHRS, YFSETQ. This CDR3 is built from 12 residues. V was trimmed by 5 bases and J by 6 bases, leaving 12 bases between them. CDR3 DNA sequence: TGCGCCAGCAGTCTGGTAGGGGGCGAGCAGTACTTC. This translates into CASSLVGGEQYF.

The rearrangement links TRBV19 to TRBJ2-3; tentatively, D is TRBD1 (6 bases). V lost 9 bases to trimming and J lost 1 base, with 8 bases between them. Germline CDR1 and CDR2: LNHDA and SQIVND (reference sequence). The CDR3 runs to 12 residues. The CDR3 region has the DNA TGTGCCAGCGCAGGGGGCACAGATACGCAGTATTTT. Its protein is CASAGGTDTQYF.

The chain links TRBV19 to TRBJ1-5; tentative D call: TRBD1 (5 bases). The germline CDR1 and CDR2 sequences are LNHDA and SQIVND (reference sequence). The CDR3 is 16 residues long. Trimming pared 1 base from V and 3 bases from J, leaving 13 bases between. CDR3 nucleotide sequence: TGTGCCAGTAGTATAGTCACGGGGCTGGTCAATCAGCCCCAGCATTTT. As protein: CASSIVTGLVNQPQHF.

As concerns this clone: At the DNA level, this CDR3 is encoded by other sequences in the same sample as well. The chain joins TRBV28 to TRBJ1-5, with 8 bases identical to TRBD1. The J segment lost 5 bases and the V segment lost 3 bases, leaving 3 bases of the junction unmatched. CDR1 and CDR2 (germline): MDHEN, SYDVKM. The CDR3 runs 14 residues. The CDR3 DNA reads TGTGCCAGCAGTTTGACACAGGGGGATCAGCCCCAGCATTTT. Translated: CASSLTQGDQPQHF.

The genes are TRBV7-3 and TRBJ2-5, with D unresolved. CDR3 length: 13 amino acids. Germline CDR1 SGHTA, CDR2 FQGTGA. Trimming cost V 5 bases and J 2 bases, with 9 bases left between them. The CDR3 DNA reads TGTGCCAGCAGCCAGACGCGGCAAGAGACCCAGTACTTC. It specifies CASSQTRQETQYF.

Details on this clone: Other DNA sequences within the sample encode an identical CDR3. The CDR3 DNA reads as TGTGCCAGCAGCTTAGTCATAGATACGCAGTATTTT. Protein product: CASSLVIDTQYF. V and J are TRBV7-2 and TRBJ2-3, with no clear D. The CDR3 is 12 residues long. Trimming stripped 1 base from V and 5 bases from J, with 4 bases between. The germline gives CDR1 SGHTA, CDR2 FQGNSA. The full variable domain, its missing parts supplied by reference TRBV7-2 and TRBJ2-3, is GAGVSQSPSNKVTEKGKDVELRCDPISGHTALYWYRQSLGQGLEFLIYFQGNSAPDKSGLPSDRFSAERTGGSVSTLTIQRTQQEDSAVYLCASSLVIDTQYFGPGTRLTVL.